Listed below are T cell receptor beta chains from one sample, sequenced in a study of blood T cell repertoires in COVID-19. Only in-frame clones appear in the TCRdb table, and some are missing; sequencing was by immunoSEQ multiplex PCR. The sample consists of about 98,000 clones, about 80% of them appearing once. Sequences were obtained from peripheral blood. These receptors originate from a man in his sixties with acute or convalescent COVID-19. Both conserved end residues are part of each CDR3. The D gene is left open where the match is weak. Clone size is shown for a subset of rows, as once, few, many or a class of expanded clone.

D,J,V,size,DNA,CDR3
NA,TRBJ2-5,TRBV5-5,NA,TGTGCCAGCAGCCTGAGGGGGACAATGAACATAGAGACCCAGTACTTC,CASSLRGTMNIETQYF
TRBD2,TRBJ2-5,TRBV5-8,NA,TGTGCCAGCAGCTTTAGCGGGGGGGCCGGAGAGACCCAGTACTTC,CASSFSGGAGETQYF
TRBD1,TRBJ1-2,TRBV6-2/TRBV6-3,NA,TGTGCCAGCAGCAGCATTACAGGGGACTATGGCTACACCTTC,CASSSITGDYGYTF
TRBD1,TRBJ1-6,TRBV5-1,NA,TGCGCCAGCAGCTCGGGACAGTCAAATTCACCCCTCCACTTT,CASSSGQSNSPLHF
TRBD1,TRBJ2-7,TRBV6-5,few,TGTGCCAGCAGCCAGACAGGGGGGTACGAGCAGTACTTC,CASSQTGGYEQYF
NA,TRBJ2-6,TRBV6-5,once,TGTGCCAGCAGCAGGGTGTCCGGGGCCAACGTCCTGACTTTC,CASSRVSGANVLTF
TRBD1,TRBJ1-1,TRBV18,few,TGTGCCAGCTCTCCCGACAGGGACACTGAAGCTTTCTTT,CASSPDRDTEAFF
NA,TRBJ1-1,TRBV2,NA,TGTGCCAGCAGTGTTGAAGCCATGAACACTGAAGCTTTCTTT,CASSVEAMNTEAFF
TRBD1,TRBJ1-5,TRBV19,NA,TGTGCCAGTAAAAGGACAGGGAAGGGGGATAGCAATCAGCCCCAGCATTTT,CASKRTGKGDSNQPQHF
TRBD1,TRBJ1-1,TRBV7-2,NA,TGTGCCAGCAGCCGCCGTGACCGGACAGGGGTAGCTTTCTTT,CASSRRDRTGVAFF
NA,TRBJ2-3,TRBV10-1,medium-sized,TGCGCCAGCAGTGAACGTCGCGACTCGGATACGCAGTATTTT,CASSERRDSDTQYF
NA,TRBJ1-1,TRBV3-1/TRBV3-2,NA,TGTGCCAGCAGCCAAGGGGGGCAGGGGACTGAAGCTTTCTTT,CASSQGGQGTEAFF
NA,TRBJ2-7,TRBV4-1,NA,TGCGCCAGCAGCCAAGGGCGGGGAAGCTCCTACGAGCAGTACTTC,CASSQGRGSSYEQYF
NA,TRBJ1-2,TRBV20-1,NA,TGCAGTGCTACCCGAAGGGGAGGCTACACCTTC,CSATRRGGYTF
NA,TRBJ1-1,TRBV9,NA,TGTGCCAGCAGCGGTCACGGGGGGGGCACTGAAGCTTTCTTT,CASSGHGGGTEAFF
TRBD2,TRBJ2-1,TRBV10-3,NA,TGTGCCATCAGTTGGACTAGCGGGGACGATAATGAGCAGTTCTTC,CAISWTSGDDNEQFF
TRBD1,TRBJ1-5,TRBV18,NA,TGTGCCAGCTCCCCCCCGGGACAGCGAAATCAGCCCCAGCATTTT,CASSPPGQRNQPQHF
TRBD1,TRBJ1-2,TRBV7-6,NA,TGTGCCAGCAGCCCTGACAGGGGCCCTGGTGGCTACACCTTC,CASSPDRGPGGYTF
TRBD1,TRBJ1-2,TRBV28,NA,TGTGCCAGCAGTGGACGACAGGGGGCAGGTCTGGGTGGCTACACCTTC,CASSGRQGAGLGGYTF
NA,TRBJ1-5,TRBV7-3,NA,TGTGCCAGCAGCTTAATTGAAGCCCTTCTGCCCAATCAGCCCCAGCATTTT,CASSLIEALLPNQPQHF
NA,TRBJ1-2,TRBV6-5,once,TGTGCCAGCAGTTACCGCCCGGGGGGCGCCCACTATGGCTACACCTTC,CASSYRPGGAHYGYTF
NA,TRBJ2-5,TRBV30,few,TGTGCCTGGAGAACCGGGACAACCCAGGTAGAGACCCAGTACTTC,CAWRTGTTQVETQYF
NA,TRBJ1-2,TRBV9,NA,TGTGCCAGCAGCGCAGGGGCGCCCGATCGGGGTGGCTACACCTTC,CASSAGAPDRGGYTF
TRBD1,TRBJ1-1,TRBV30,few,TGTGCCGGACAGGGCACAGCTTTCTTT,CAGQGTAFF
NA,TRBJ1-1,TRBV6-2/TRBV6-3,NA,TGTGCCAGCAGTCCGCTACAGGGTTGGCGCACTGAAGCTTTCTTT,CASSPLQGWRTEAFF
TRBD2,TRBJ2-5,TRBV7-2,NA,TGTGCCAGCAGCTTGGTTAGCGGGAGTGGGTCAGAGACCCAGTACTTC,CASSLVSGSGSETQYF
TRBD1,TRBJ1-1,TRBV12-3/TRBV12-4,NA,TGTGCCAGCAGTTTAGCGGGACAGGACGAAGCTTTCTTT,CASSLAGQDEAFF
NA,TRBJ1-2,TRBV29-1,NA,TGCAGCGTTGTAACGGCGGATGGCTACACCTTC,CSVVTADGYTF
NA,TRBJ2-2,TRBV12-3/TRBV12-4,NA,TGTGCCAGCAGTTCGCATCTAACCGGGGAGCTGTTTTTT,CASSSHLTGELFF
TRBD2,TRBJ2-5,TRBV6-1,few,TGTGCCAGCAGTGAAGGGATAGCGGGGGGCTCAAAGACCCAGTACTTC,CASSEGIAGGSKTQYF
TRBD1,TRBJ1-1,TRBV7-8,NA,TGTGCCAGCAGCTTAGAGGGGACAGGATACAGAGAAGCTTTCTTT,CASSLEGTGYREAFF
NA,TRBJ2-6,TRBV7-2,NA,TGTGCCAGCAGCTTAGTTCCGTCGGGTGGGGCCAACGTCCTGACTTTC,CASSLVPSGGANVLTF
NA,TRBJ1-1,TRBV5-6,NA,TGTGCCAGCAGCTCCCCTGGGCGGGGGATGAACACTGAAGCTTTCTTT,CASSSPGRGMNTEAFF
NA,TRBJ2-7,TRBV6-6,NA,TGTGCCAGCAGTTATGGCAGGGGCTACGAGCAGTACTTC,CASSYGRGYEQYF
NA,TRBJ2-7,TRBV5-1,NA,TGCGCCAGCAGTCCCGGGACAAATGCCTACGAGCAGTACTTC,CASSPGTNAYEQYF
NA,TRBJ1-2,TRBV30,NA,TGTGCCTGGGGACAGAGGAACTATGGCTACACCTTC,CAWGQRNYGYTF
NA,TRBJ1-3,TRBV6-2/TRBV6-3,NA,TGTGCCAGCAGTTATACCGCCCCTAACCGGAGCCCCCTATATTTT,CASSYTAPNRSPLYF
TRBD1,TRBJ2-3,TRBV10-1,NA,TGCGCCAGCAGAGGGACAGGGAATTTTGGAGCAGATACGCAGTATTTT,CASRGTGNFGADTQYF
NA,TRBJ1-1,TRBV29-1,many,TGCAGCGTGACAGGTCTAACACTGAACACTGAAGCTTTCTTT,CSVTGLTLNTEAFF
TRBD1,TRBJ2-2,TRBV5-1,NA,TGCGCCAGCAGCCCCCCCCGGAGGACAGGGGCCACCGGGGAGCTGTTTTTT,CASSPPRRTGATGELFF
TRBD1,TRBJ1-5,TRBV6-2/TRBV6-3,NA,TGTGCCAGCAGTCGGACAGGGCCTAGCAATCAGCCCCAGCATTTT,CASSRTGPSNQPQHF
NA,TRBJ2-7,TRBV18,NA,TGTGCCAGCTCGCTTGATGGCAGGGGACGGGGCGAGCAGTACTTC,CASSLDGRGRGEQYF
TRBD2,TRBJ2-7,TRBV12-3/TRBV12-4,once,TGTGCCAGCGGGGGAGGGTACGAGCAGTACTTC,CASGGGYEQYF
TRBD2,TRBJ2-3,TRBV7-2,NA,TGTGCCAGCAGCTTGGGACTAGAGATAGATACGCAGTATTTT,CASSLGLEIDTQYF
NA,TRBJ1-6,TRBV6-2/TRBV6-3,NA,TGTGCCAGCAGTACGACAGCCTATAATTCACCCCTCCACTTT,CASSTTAYNSPLHF
NA,TRBJ1-1,TRBV14,once,TGTGCCAGCAGCCAAAAAGGGGCAGGGAACACTGAAGCTTTCTTT,CASSQKGAGNTEAFF